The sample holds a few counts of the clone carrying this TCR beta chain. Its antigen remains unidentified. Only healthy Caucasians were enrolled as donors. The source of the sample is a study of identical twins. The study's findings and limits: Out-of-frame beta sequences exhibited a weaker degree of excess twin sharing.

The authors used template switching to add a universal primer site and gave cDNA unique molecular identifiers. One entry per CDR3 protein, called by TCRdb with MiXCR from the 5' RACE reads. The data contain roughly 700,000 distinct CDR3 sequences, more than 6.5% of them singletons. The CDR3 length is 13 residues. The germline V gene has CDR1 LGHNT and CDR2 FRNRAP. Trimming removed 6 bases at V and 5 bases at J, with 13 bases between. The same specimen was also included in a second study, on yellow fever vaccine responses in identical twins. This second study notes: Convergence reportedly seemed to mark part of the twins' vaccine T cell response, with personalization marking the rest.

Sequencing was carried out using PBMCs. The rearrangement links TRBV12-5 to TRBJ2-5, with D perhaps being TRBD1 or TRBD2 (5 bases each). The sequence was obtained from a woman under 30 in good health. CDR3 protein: CASGPLGVETQYF. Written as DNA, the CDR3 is TGTGCTAGTGGCCCTTTGGGGGTGGAGACCCAGTACTTC.